Listed below are T cell receptor beta chains from one sample, sequenced in a study of spatial heterogeneity in lung cancer. TCRdb re-derived calls from the 5' RACE reads in MiXCR, one entry per CDR3 protein. The data show about 38,000 distinct CDR3 sequences, 6.5% to 8.5% seen once. Sequenced material: PBMCs, taken at surgery. These receptors were obtained from a male donor with early-stage non-small cell lung cancer. Each CDR3 is given with its conserved first and last residue. D genes are given only for firm matches. Some rows have no size entry. The others give once, few or many, or a class for an expanded clone.

V gene,D gene,J gene,clone size,CDR3 protein,CDR3 DNA
TRBV18,-,TRBJ2-7,many,CASSATYEQYF,TGTGCCAGCTCAGCGACCTACGAGCAGTACTTC
TRBV7-9,TRBD2,TRBJ2-5,many,CASSLELSAGGETQYF,TGTGCCAGCAGCTTGGAGCTTTCAGCGGGGGGGGAGACCCAGTACTTC
TRBV29-1,-,TRBJ2-6,many,CSVGVNSGANVLTF,TGCAGCGTTGGTGTGAACTCTGGGGCCAACGTCCTGACTTTC
TRBV13,TRBD1,TRBJ1-3,many,CASRRTGADSGNTIYF,TGTGCCAGCCGACGGACAGGGGCCGACTCTGGAAACACCATATATTTT
TRBV10-3,TRBD2,TRBJ2-1,-,CAIRTTSGKDNSQQFF,TGTGCCATCAGGACGACTAGCGGGAAAGACAACAGCCAGCAGTTCTTC
TRBV6-5,-,TRBJ1-4,many,CASSYSRGSEKLFF,TGTGCCAGCAGTTACTCGAGAGGGTCTGAAAAACTGTTTTTT
TRBV5-6,TRBD1,TRBJ1-6,many,CASSFRQGGNSPLHF,TGTGCCAGCAGCTTTCGACAGGGGGGTAATTCACCCCTCCACTTT
TRBV4-2,-,TRBJ1-4,-,CASSPQVVEKLFF,TGTGCCAGCAGCCCCCAGGTGGTCGAAAAACTGTTTTTT
TRBV29-1,TRBD1,TRBJ2-6,many,CSVAAGGSGANVLTF,TGCAGCGTTGCGGCAGGGGGTTCTGGGGCCAACGTCCTGACTTTC
TRBV4-3,-,TRBJ1-1,many,CASSQEGDTEAFF,TGCGCCAGCAGCCAAGAAGGGGACACTGAAGCTTTCTTT
TRBV7-6,-,TRBJ2-2,many,CASSFGTVNTGELFF,TGTGCCAGCAGCTTTGGGACGGTGAACACCGGGGAGCTGTTTTTT
TRBV14,-,TRBJ2-2,many,CASSRGLIGELFF,TGTGCCAGCAGCCGAGGACTGATCGGGGAGCTGTTTTTT
TRBV20-1,-,TRBJ2-1,few,CSASLTGTEQFF,TGCAGTGCTTCCCTAACAGGGACTGAGCAGTTCTTC
TRBV11-2,-,TRBJ1-2,many,CASSLDSRPGANYGYTF,TGTGCCAGCAGCTTAGATTCTCGCCCGGGGGCTAACTATGGCTACACCTTC
TRBV4-2,TRBD2,TRBJ2-1,many,CASSQDPGRGYNEQFF,TGTGCCAGCAGCCAAGATCCGGGGCGGGGGTACAATGAGCAGTTCTTC
TRBV4-2,-,TRBJ1-1,many,CASSQGGRTEAFF,TGTGCCAGCAGCCAAGGGGGTAGAACTGAAGCTTTCTTT
TRBV12-3/TRBV12-4,TRBD2,TRBJ2-1,-,CASSTRLAGFVDEQFF,TGTGCCAGCAGTACCCGACTAGCGGGATTCGTGGATGAGCAGTTCTTC
TRBV28,-,TRBJ1-2,few,CASSGGLVGYTF,TGTGCCAGCAGCGGGGGCCTGGTTGGCTACACCTTC
TRBV6-2/TRBV6-3,-,TRBJ2-2,many,CASSNGAHNTGELFF,TGTGCCAGCAGTAACGGGGCGCACAACACCGGGGAGCTGTTTTTT
TRBV12-3/TRBV12-4,TRBD2,TRBJ2-1,few,CASSLSPSGGAGEQFF,TGTGCCAGCAGTTTATCCCCTAGCGGGGGGGCTGGTGAGCAGTTCTTC
TRBV7-2,TRBD2,TRBJ2-7,-,CASNILGGTYEQYF,TGTGCCAGCAACATTTTGGGGGGGACCTACGAGCAGTACTTC
TRBV6-2/TRBV6-3,TRBD1,TRBJ1-1,few,CASSLTGGSEAFF,TGTGCCAGCAGTTTGACAGGGGGTTCTGAAGCTTTCTTT
TRBV7-9,TRBD1,TRBJ1-1,-,CASSWPSGTGSPEAFF,TGTGCCAGCAGCTGGCCGTCCGGGACAGGGTCCCCTGAAGCTTTCTTT
TRBV7-2,-,TRBJ1-5,many,CASRLQGPNQPQHF,TGTGCCAGTCGCCTACAGGGACCCAATCAGCCCCAGCATTTT
TRBV20-1,-,TRBJ1-5,-,CSARDSNSLRPQHF,TGCAGTGCTAGAGATAGTAACAGTTTACGGCCCCAGCATTTT
TRBV20-1,TRBD2,TRBJ2-3,many,CSATDGLAGVNTQYF,TGCAGTGCCACAGACGGACTAGCGGGAGTAAATACGCAGTATTTT
TRBV19,-,TRBJ2-3,few,CASSMSGIIPDTQYF,TGTGCCAGTAGTATGTCAGGGATCATCCCAGATACGCAGTATTTT
TRBV20-1,-,TRBJ2-7,-,CSARAAYEQYF,TGCAGTGCTAGAGCAGCATACGAGCAGTACTTC
TRBV27,TRBD1,TRBJ2-7,-,CASKPTTGSPLGQYF,TGTGCCAGCAAACCGACGACAGGGTCCCCACTAGGGCAGTACTTC
TRBV6-5,-,TRBJ2-5,many,CASSYGRGETQYF,TGTGCCAGCAGTTACGGGCGGGGAGAGACCCAGTACTTC
TRBV4-1,TRBD2,TRBJ2-1,-,CASSQSGGTYNEQFF,TGCGCCAGCAGCCAATCGGGGGGAACCTACAATGAGCAGTTCTTC
TRBV4-1,-,TRBJ1-1,many,CASSQDPKRSGPEAFF,TGCGCCAGCAGCCAAGACCCTAAGCGATCTGGCCCTGAAGCTTTCTTT